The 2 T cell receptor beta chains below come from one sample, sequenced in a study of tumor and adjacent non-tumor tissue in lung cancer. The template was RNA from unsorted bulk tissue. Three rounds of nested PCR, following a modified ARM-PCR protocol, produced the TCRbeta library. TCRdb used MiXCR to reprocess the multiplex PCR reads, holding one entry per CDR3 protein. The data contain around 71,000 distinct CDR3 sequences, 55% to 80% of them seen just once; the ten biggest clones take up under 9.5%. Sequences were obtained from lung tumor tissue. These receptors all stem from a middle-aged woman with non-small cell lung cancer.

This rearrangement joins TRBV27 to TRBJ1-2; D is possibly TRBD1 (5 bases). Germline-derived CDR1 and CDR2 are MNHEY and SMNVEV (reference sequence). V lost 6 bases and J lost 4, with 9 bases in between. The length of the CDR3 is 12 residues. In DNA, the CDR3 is TGTGCCAGCAGCAGGGTGGGCTATGGCTACACCTTC. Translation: CASSRVGYGYTF.

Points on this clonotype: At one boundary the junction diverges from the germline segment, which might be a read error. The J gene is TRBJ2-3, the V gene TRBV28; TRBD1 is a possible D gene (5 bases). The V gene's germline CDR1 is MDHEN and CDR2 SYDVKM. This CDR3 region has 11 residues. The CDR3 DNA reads TGTGCCAACAGTGGGGCGAATACGCAGTATTTT. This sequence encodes CANSGANTQYF.